These T cell receptor beta chains were read from a single sample in a study of blood T cell repertoires in COVID-19. Libraries were prepared by immunoSEQ multiplex PCR; TCRdb keeps only in-frame clonotypes and omits some of them. The sample includes 250,000 or so clones, about 82% of them seen just once. Specimen: PBMCs or T cells enriched from blood (not recorded which). The receptors derive from a woman in her forties or fifties who had recovered from COVID-19. Both conserved end residues are part of each CDR3. The order of the fields is V gene, CDR3 length, J gene, clone size, D gene, CDR3 DNA, CDR3 protein. The D gene is left open where the match is weak. Clone size, where shown, is once, few, many, or a class for clones that have expanded.

TRBV11-3	13	TRBJ2-7	-	TRBD1	TGTGCCAGCAGCTTACCCGGACAGGGGGACCAGTACTTC	CASSLPGQGDQYF
TRBV15	15	TRBJ1-5	-	-	TGTGCCACCAGCAGAGGGGGGGGAGGTTCTCAGCCCCAGCATTTT	CATSRGGGGSQPQHF
TRBV7-6	18	TRBJ2-6	-	TRBD2	TGTGCCAGCAGCTTAGATTTAGCGGGAAGTACTGGGGCCAACGTCCTGACTTTC	CASSLDLAGSTGANVLTF
TRBV30	14	TRBJ2-7	-	TRBD2	TGTGCCGGGACTAGCGGGAGGGTATCCTACGAGCAGTACTTC	CAGTSGRVSYEQYF
TRBV2	14	TRBJ1-4	-	-	TGTGCCAGCAGTGAATTGACAGCTAATGAAAAACTGTTTTTT	CASSELTANEKLFF
TRBV7-8	13	TRBJ2-7	-	-	TGTGCCAGCAGCAACCGGGTGTCTCGCGAGCAGTACTTC	CASSNRVSREQYF
TRBV15	13	TRBJ2-3	-	-	TGTGCCACCAGCAGAGCTCGGGACTCACTGCAGTATTTT	CATSRARDSLQYF
TRBV5-6	11	TRBJ1-2	-	-	TGTGCCAGCCTAGGGCAGGGCGACCTCTCCTTC	CASLGQGDLSF
TRBV7-2	13	TRBJ1-5	-	-	TGTGCCAGCAGCCCTGACAGGAATCAGCCCCAGCATTTT	CASSPDRNQPQHF
TRBV7-8	17	TRBJ2-7	-	TRBD1	TGTGCCAGCAGCGAACTTACTTCGACAGGGTTATCCTACGAGCAGTACTTC	CASSELTSTGLSYEQYF
TRBV19	19	TRBJ2-2	-	TRBD2	TGTGCCAGTAGTAATAGCGGGAGACGATACACCTTGAACACCGGGGAGCTGTTTTTT	CASSNSGRRYTLNTGELFF
TRBV29-1	12	TRBJ1-1	-	-	TGCAGCGCGACAGTGCTTAACACTGAAGCTTTCTTT	CSATVLNTEAFF
TRBV5-1	16	TRBJ2-1	-	TRBD2	TGCGCCAGCAGCCGAACTAGCGGGCCTACCTACAATGAGCAGTTCTTC	CASSRTSGPTYNEQFF
TRBV18	17	TRBJ1-2	-	-	TGTGCCAGCTCACCACCCGGGCCGGGAGTCGGGGACTTTGGCTACACCTTC	CASSPPGPGVGDFGYTF
TRBV27	17	TRBJ2-6	-	TRBD1	TGTGCCAGCAGTCCCGGACAGGGTTTCGCTGGGGCCAACGTCCTGACTTTC	CASSPGQGFAGANVLTF
TRBV30	13	TRBJ1-4	-	-	TGTGCCTGGAGTGTACTCGGGAATGAAAAACTGTTTTTT	CAWSVLGNEKLFF
TRBV19	14	TRBJ2-7	-	TRBD1	TGTGCCACCTTAGGGACAGCGGCCGACTACGAGCAGTACTTC	CATLGTAADYEQYF
TRBV12-5	16	TRBJ1-4	-	-	TGTGCTAGTGGTCTCGTAACAGGGTCTACTAATGAAAAACTGTTTTTT	CASGLVTGSTNEKLFF
TRBV5-4	15	TRBJ2-1	-	TRBD1	TGTGCCAGCAGCCCCGGGAACAGGGGCTACAATGAGCAGTTCTTC	CASSPGNRGYNEQFF
TRBV3-1/TRBV3-2	14	TRBJ1-2	-	-	TGTGCCAGCAGCCAAGATTTGCGGCAGCATGGCTACACCTTC	CASSQDLRQHGYTF
TRBV11-2	15	TRBJ1-1	-	-	TGTGCCAGCAGCTCCGGGTGGGGAGTAAGCACTGAAGCTTTCTTT	CASSSGWGVSTEAFF
TRBV19	13	TRBJ2-7	-	TRBD2	TGTGCCAGTAGTACCCTAGCGGGAAACGAGCAGTACTTC	CASSTLAGNEQYF
TRBV7-3	15	TRBJ2-1	-	-	TGTGCCAGCAGCTTATGGGCAGATTACTACAATGAGCAGTTCTTC	CASSLWADYYNEQFF
TRBV12-5	17	TRBJ2-3	many	-	TGTGCTAGTGGTTTGGTAGTCGCGGCAGGGTGGGTAGATACGCAGTATTTT	CASGLVVAAGWVDTQYF